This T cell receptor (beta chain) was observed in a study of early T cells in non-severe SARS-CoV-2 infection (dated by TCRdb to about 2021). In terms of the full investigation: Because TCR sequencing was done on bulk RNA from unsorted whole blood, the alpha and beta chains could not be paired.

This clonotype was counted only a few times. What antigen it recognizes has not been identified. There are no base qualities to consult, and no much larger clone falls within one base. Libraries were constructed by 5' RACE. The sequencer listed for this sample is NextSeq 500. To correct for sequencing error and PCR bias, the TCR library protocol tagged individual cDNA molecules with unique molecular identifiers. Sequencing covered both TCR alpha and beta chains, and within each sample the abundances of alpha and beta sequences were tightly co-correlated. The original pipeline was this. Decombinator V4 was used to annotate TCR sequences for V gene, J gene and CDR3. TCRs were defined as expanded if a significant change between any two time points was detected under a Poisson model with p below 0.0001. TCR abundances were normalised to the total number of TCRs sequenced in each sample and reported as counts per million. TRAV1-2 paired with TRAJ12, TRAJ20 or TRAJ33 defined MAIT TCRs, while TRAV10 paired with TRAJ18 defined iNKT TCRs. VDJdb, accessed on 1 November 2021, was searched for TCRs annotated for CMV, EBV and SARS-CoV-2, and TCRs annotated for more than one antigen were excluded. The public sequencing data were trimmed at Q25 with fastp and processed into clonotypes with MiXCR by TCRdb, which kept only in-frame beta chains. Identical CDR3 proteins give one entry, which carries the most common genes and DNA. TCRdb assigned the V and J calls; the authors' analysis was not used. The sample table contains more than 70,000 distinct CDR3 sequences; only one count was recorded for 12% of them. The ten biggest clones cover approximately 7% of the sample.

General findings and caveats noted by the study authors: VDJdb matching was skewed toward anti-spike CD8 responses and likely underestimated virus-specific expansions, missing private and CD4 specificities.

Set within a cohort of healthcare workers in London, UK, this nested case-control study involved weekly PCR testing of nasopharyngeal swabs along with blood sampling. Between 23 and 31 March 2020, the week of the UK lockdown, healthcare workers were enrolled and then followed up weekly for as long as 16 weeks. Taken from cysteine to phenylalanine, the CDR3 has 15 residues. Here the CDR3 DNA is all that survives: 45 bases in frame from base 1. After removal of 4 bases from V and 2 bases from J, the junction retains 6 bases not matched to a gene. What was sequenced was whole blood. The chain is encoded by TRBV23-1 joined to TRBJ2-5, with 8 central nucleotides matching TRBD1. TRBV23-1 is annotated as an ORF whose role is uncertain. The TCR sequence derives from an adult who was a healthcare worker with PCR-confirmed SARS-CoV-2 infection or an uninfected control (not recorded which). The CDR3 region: CASSLLGTGQETQYF. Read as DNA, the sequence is TGCGCCAGCAGTCTCCTGGGGACAGGACAAGAGACCCAGTACTTC.